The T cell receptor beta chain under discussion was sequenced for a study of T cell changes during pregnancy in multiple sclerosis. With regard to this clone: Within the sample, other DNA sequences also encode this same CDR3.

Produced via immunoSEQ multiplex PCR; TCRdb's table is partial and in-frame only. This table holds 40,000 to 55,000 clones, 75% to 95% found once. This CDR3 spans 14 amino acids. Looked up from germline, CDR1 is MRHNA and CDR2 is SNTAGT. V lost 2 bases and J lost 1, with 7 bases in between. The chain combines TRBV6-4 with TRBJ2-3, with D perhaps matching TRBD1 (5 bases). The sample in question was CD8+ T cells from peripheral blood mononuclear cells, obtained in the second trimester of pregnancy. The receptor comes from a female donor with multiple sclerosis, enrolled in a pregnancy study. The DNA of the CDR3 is TGTGCCAGCAGTGACCAAGGGGGCACAGATACGCAGTATTTT. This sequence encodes CASSDQGGTDTQYF.